This T cell receptor beta chain originates from a study of T cell responses to AZD1222 COVID-19 vaccine. The junction had 5 bases not matched to a gene; V was cut back by 5 bases and J by 2 bases. The CDR3 totals 14 residues. Germline V gives CDR1 SEHNR, CDR2 FQNEAQ (reference sequence). This clone has only a few counts. Its target is not known. TCRdb's table, derived via immunoSEQ multiplex PCR, lists solely in-frame clones and lacks some. The sample includes 180,000 or so clones, 92% seen only once; the top ten take 1% to 1.5%. Points from the study as a whole: The number of AZD1222 recipients seropositive at baseline was only five to seven. CD4 TCRs linked to vaccination spanned spike, dominating at 160-218 and 743-854. Recipients of two AZD1222 doses showed rising Spike-specific TCR breadth and depth.

Specimen: peripheral blood, collected 28 days after the second AZD1222 dose. The chain is built from TRBV7-9 and TRBJ2-7; 8 nucleotides match TRBD2. The sequence came from an adult who received the AZD1222 COVID-19 vaccine. CDR3 region: CASSAPGGAYEQYF. The CDR3 nucleotides are TGTGCCAGCAGCGCCCCGGGGGGGGCCTACGAGCAGTACTTC.